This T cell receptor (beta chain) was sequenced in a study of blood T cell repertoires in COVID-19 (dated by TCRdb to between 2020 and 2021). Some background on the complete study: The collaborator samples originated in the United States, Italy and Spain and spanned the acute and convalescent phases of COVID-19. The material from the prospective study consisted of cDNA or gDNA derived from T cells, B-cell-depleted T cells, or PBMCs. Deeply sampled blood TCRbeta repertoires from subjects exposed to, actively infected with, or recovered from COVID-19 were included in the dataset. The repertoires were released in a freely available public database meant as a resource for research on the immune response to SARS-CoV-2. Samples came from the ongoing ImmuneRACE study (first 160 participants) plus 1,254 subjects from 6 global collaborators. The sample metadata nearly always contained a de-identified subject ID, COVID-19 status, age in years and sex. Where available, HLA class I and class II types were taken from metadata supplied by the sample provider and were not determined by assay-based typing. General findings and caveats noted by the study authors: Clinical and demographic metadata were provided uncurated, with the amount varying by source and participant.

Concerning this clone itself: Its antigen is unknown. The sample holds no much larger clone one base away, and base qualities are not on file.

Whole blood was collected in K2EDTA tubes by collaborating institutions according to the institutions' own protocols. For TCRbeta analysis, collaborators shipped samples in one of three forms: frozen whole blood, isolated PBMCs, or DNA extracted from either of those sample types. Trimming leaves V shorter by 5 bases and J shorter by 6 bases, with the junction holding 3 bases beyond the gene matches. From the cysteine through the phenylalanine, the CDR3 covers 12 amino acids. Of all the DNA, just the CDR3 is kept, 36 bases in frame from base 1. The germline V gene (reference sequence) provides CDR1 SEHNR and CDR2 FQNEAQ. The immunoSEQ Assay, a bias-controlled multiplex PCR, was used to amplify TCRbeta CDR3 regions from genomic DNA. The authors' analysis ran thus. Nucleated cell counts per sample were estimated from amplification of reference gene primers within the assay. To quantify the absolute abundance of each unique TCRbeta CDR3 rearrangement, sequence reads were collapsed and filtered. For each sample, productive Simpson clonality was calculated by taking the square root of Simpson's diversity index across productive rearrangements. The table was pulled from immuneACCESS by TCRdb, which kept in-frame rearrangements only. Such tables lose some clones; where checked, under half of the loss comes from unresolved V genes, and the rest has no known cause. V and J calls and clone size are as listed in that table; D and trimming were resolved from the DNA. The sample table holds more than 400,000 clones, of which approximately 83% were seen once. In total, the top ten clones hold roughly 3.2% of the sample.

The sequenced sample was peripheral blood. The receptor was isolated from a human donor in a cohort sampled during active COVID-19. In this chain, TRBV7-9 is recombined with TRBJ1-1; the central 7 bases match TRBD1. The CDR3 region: CASSTDRAEAFF. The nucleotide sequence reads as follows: TGTGCCAGCAGCACCGACAGGGCTGAAGCTTTCTTT.